These 15 T cell receptor beta chains originate from one sample sequenced in a study of cytomegalovirus exposure and HLA in healthy donors. Both 60 Vbeta primers and 13 Jbeta primers went into the PCR. Here immunoSEQ multiplex PCR was the method, and the copy in TCRdb shows in-frame clones only, minus some. Of around 200,000 clones in the sample, about 69% were seen once. The sequenced sample was PBMCs. Every receptor here comes from a man aged 25 to 40 in good health and CMV-seropositive.

This clone was counted a single time. The V call is TRBV7-6, the J call TRBJ1-1; D is ambiguous. The CDR3 extends over 13 amino acids. CDR1 is SGHVS and CDR2 is FNYEAQ in the germline V gene. V was clipped by 3 bases and J by 5 bases, with 10 bases between them. CDR3 nucleotides: TGTGCCAGCAGCTTGTCTTTGAGGACTGAAGCTTTCTTT. It codes for CASSLSLRTEAFF.

Turning to this clone: Compared with germline, one end of the junction differs, possibly owing to a read error. The chain carries TRBV19 and TRBJ2-3; 9 nucleotides align to TRBD2. Germline V CDR1 and CDR2: LNHDA, SQIVND (reference sequence). This CDR3 spans 15 amino acids. CDR3: CASTQGGLATNTQYF. CDR3 nucleotide sequence: TGTGCCAGTACCCAGGGGGGACTAGCCACAAATACGCAGTATTTT.

In nucleotides, the CDR3 is TGTGCCAGCAGCCCCGACAGGGGTAGGAACACTGAAGCTTTCTTT. Its protein is CASSPDRGRNTEAFF. The V and J genes are TRBV7-2 and TRBJ1-1; 8 bases are shared with TRBD1. Unmatched junction bases numbered 6, after V lost 5 bases and J lost 1 base. The CDR3 runs 15 residues. The germline V gene encodes CDR1 SGHTA and CDR2 FQGNSA.

J is TRBJ2-1 and V is TRBV30; 11 positions match TRBD2. V trimming: 3 bases; J trimming: 6 bases; junction bases outside the gene matches: 7. The CDR3 spans 15 residues. The V gene's germline CDR1 is GTSNPN and CDR2 SVGIG (reference sequence). For the CDR3, the DNA is TGTGCCTGGAGGGAGACTAGCGGGACAACCAATGAGCAGTTCTTC. It encodes CAWRETSGTTNEQFF.

The V call is TRBV6-4, the J call TRBJ2-1; TRBD1 aligns across 11 bases. Germline CDR1 MRHNA, CDR2 SNTAGT. The CDR3 contains 16 residues. J was trimmed by 4 bases and V by 3 bases; bases with no gene match: 5. For the CDR3, the DNA is TGTGCCAGCAGTGAAGAGGGACAGGGGGTTTACAATGAGCAGTTCTTC. Its protein is CASSEEGQGVYNEQFF.

The genes are TRBV15 and TRBJ1-1, with D tentatively TRBD1 (5 bases). This CDR3 has 16 residues. Trimming left V 1 base short and J 1 base short, with 13 bases between. Germline values: CDR1 LNHNV, CDR2 YYDKDF (reference sequence). Written as DNA, the CDR3 is TGTGCCACCAGCAGAGGGATGGCGGGACCGAACACTGAAGCTTTCTTT. Residues: CATSRGMAGPNTEAFF.

This clone showed up just a few times. One junction end does not reproduce the germline sequence, and a read error may be involved. The V call is TRBV7-7, the J call TRBJ2-5, with 7 nucleotides matching TRBD2. CDR1 and CDR2 (germline): SSHAT, FNYEAQ (reference sequence). This CDR3 is 14 amino acids long. The CDR3 DNA follows: TGTGCTAGCAGCCCGGGACTACCTAAAGAGACCCAGTACTTC. Its translation: CASSPGLPKETQYF.

This sequence joins TRBV5-1 and TRBJ2-7; D is undetermined. This CDR3 region has 13 residues. Trimming removed 2 bases at V and 5 bases at J, with 11 bases between. In germline, CDR1 is SGHRS, CDR2 YFSETQ. Written as DNA, the CDR3 is TGCGCCAGCAGCTTAAGTGACTCGGACGAGCAGTACTTC. As protein: CASSLSDSDEQYF. The full variable domain, its missing parts supplied by reference TRBV5-1 and TRBJ2-7, is KAGVTQTPRYLIKTRGQQVTLSCSPISGHRSVSWYQQTPGQGLQFLFEYFSETQRNKGNFPGRFSGRQFSNSRSEMNVSTLELGDSALYLCASSLSDSDEQYFGPGTRLTVT.

This chain joins TRBV19 and TRBJ2-1, with 7 nucleotides matching TRBD2. V was clipped by 1 base and J by 4 bases; unmatched bases: 4. The germline V gene encodes CDR1 LNHDA and CDR2 SQIVND (reference sequence). This CDR3 contains 15 residues. The CDR3 nucleotides read TGTGCCAGTAGTATAGGTAGCGGGTGGTACAATGAGCAGTTCTTC. Protein product: CASSIGSGWYNEQFF.

V gene TRBV19 combines with J gene TRBJ1-2; tentatively, D is TRBD1 (5 bases). V was cut by 6 bases and J by 8 bases, with 13 bases left in between. Germline lookup yields CDR1 LNHDA and CDR2 SQIVND (reference sequence). CDR3 size: 12 residues. The CDR3 region has the DNA TGTGCCAGTAGAAATCGACAGTTAGGCTACACCTTC. Translation: CASRNRQLGYTF.

The sample holds one count of this clone. The J gene is TRBJ1-2, the V gene TRBV28; D gene ambiguous. Germline V CDR1 and CDR2: MDHEN, SYDVKM. The CDR3 is 14 amino acids. V dropped 3 bases and J dropped 3 bases, with 11 bases sitting between them. For the CDR3, the DNA is TGTGCCAGCAGTTTCAGGCGTTGGGACTATGGCTACACCTTC. This sequence encodes CASSFRRWDYGYTF.

This chain links TRBV28 with TRBJ2-1; D possibly corresponds to TRBD2 (6 bases). CDR1 is MDHEN and CDR2 is SYDVKM in the germline V gene. Trimming took 6 bases from V and 2 from J, leaving 14 bases between them. The CDR3 runs to 15 residues. CDR3 amino acids: CASSLWRLAYNEQFF. Written as DNA, the CDR3 is TGTGCCAGCAGCTTGTGGAGACTAGCCTACAATGAGCAGTTCTTC.

The chain recombines TRBV13 with TRBJ1-3, with 9 bases lining up with TRBD1. This CDR3 region has 13 residues. The germline gives CDR1 PRHDT, CDR2 FYEKMQ (reference sequence). V lost 5 bases, J lost 8 bases, and 4 bases stayed unmatched. The CDR3 region has the DNA TGTGCCAGCAGCATAAGACAGGGGGACACCATATATTTT. Translating gives CASSIRQGDTIYF.

The table lists this clone with a count of one. The chain recombines TRBV4-2 with TRBJ2-2; 15 bases agree with TRBD2. J was trimmed by 4 bases and V by 4 bases; bases with no gene match: 7. Germline loops: CDR1 LGHNA, CDR2 YNFKEQ. CDR3 length equals 18 residues. In DNA form, the CDR3 reads TGTGCCAGCAGCCCGTGGACTAGCGGGGGGGCAGGCACCGGGGAGCTGTTTTTT. This sequence encodes CASSPWTSGGAGTGELFF.

This clone was observed a handful of times. The genes are TRBV19 and TRBJ2-7; weak D call: TRBD2 (5 bases). V lost 5 bases, J lost 5 bases, and 13 bases lay in between. The CDR3 contains 13 residues. CDR1 and CDR2 from the germline V gene are LNHDA and SQIVND (reference sequence). The CDR3 sequence: CASSGEPVDEQYF. CDR3 nucleotides: TGTGCCAGTAGTGGGGAGCCTGTGGACGAGCAGTACTTC. The full variable domain, in which reference TRBV19 and TRBJ2-7 provide the parts outside the CDR3, is DGGITQSPKYLFRKEGQNVTLSCEQNLNHDAMYWYRQDPGQGLRLIYYSQIVNDFQKGDIAEGYSVSREKKESFPLTVTSAQKNPTAFYLCASSGEPVDEQYFGPGTRLTVT.